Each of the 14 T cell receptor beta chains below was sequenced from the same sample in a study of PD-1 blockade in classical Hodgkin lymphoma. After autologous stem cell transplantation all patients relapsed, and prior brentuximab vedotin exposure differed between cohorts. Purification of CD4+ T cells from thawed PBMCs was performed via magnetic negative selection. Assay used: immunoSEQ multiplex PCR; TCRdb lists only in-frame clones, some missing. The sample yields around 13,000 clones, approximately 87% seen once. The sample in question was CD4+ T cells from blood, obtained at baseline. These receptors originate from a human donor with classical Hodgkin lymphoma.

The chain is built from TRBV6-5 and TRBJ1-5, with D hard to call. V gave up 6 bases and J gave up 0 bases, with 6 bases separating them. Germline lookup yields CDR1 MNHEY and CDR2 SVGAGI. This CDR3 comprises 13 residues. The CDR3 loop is CASRPYSNQPQHF. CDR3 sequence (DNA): TGTGCCAGCAGGCCGTATAGCAATCAGCCCCAGCATTTT.

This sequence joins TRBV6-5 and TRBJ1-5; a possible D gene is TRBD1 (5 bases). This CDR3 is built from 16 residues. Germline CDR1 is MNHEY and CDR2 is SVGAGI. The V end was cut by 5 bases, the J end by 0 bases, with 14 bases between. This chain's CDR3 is CASSHYWGGSNQPQHF. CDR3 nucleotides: TGTGCCAGCAGTCACTATTGGGGCGGTAGCAATCAGCCCCAGCATTTT.

The CDR3 sequence is CASSQQGSGRQPQHF. The DNA of the CDR3 is TGTGCCAGCAGCCAACAGGGTAGTGGCCGTCAGCCCCAGCATTTT. This chain links TRBV6-1 with TRBJ1-5, with D possibly TRBD1 on 6 matching bases. The CDR3 is 15 amino acids. Germline-derived CDR1 and CDR2 are MNHNS and SASEGT. V was pared by 6 bases and J by 6 bases, with 18 bases between.

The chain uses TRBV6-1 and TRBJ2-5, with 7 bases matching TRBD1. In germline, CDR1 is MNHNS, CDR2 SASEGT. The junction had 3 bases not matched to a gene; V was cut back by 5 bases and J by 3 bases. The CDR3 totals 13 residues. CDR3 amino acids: CASSQGTEETQYF. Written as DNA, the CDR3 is TGTGCCAGCAGTCAAGGGACAGAAGAGACCCAGTACTTC.

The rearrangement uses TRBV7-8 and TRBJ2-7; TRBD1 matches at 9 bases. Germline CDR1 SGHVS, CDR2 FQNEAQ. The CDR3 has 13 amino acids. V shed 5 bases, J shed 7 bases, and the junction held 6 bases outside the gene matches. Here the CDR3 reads CASSGDRAGEQYF. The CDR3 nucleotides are TGTGCCAGCAGCGGGGACAGGGCTGGTGAGCAGTACTTC.

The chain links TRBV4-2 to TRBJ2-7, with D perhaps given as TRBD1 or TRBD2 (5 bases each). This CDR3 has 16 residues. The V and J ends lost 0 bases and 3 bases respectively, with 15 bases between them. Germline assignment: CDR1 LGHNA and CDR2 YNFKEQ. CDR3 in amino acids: CASSQEVKLGDYEQYF. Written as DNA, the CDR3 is TGTGCCAGCAGCCAAGAGGTAAAACTAGGGGACTACGAGCAGTACTTC.

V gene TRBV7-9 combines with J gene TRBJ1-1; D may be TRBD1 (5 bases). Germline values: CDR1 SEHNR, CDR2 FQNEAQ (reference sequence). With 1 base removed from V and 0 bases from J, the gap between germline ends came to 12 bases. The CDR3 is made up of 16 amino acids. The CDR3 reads CASSLVSGTLNTEAFF. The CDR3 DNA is TGTGCCAGCAGCTTAGTTTCCGGGACGTTGAACACTGAAGCTTTCTTT. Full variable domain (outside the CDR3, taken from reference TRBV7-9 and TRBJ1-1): DTGVSQNPRHKITKRGQNVTFRCDPISEHNRLYWYRQTLGQGPEFLTYFQNEAQLEKSRLLSDRFSAERPKGSFSTLEIQRTEQGDSAMYLCASSLVSGTLNTEAFFGQGTRLTVV.

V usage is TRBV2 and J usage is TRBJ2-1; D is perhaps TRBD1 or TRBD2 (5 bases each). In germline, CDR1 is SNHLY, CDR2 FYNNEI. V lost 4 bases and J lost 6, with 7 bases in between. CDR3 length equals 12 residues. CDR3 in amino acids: CASSVGGNEQFF. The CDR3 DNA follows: TGTGCCAGCAGTGTTGGGGGCAATGAGCAGTTCTTC.

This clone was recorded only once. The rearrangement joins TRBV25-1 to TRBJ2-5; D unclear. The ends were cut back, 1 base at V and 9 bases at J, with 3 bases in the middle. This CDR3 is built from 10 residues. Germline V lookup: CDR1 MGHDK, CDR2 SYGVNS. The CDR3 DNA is TGTGCCAGCAGTGAATCCCCCCAGTACTTC. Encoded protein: CASSESPQYF.

CDR3 nucleotide sequence: TGTGCCAGCAGCCTTCGGGGGGCCCCTACGAACTATAATTCACCCCTCCACTTT. This gives the protein CASSLRGAPTNYNSPLHF. V and J are TRBV11-2 and TRBJ1-6; perhaps TRBD1 as D (6 bases). CDR3 length: 18 residues. V was shortened by 5 bases and J by 3 bases, with 20 bases between the two germline ends. Germline V gene lookup returns CDR1 SGHAT and CDR2 FQNNGV.

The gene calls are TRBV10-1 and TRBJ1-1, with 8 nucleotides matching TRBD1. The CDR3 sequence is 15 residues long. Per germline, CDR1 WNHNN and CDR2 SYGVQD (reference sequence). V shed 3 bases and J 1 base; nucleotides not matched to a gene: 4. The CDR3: CASSDPGQANTEAFF. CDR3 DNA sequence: TGCGCCAGCAGTGACCCGGGACAGGCGAACACTGAAGCTTTCTTT.

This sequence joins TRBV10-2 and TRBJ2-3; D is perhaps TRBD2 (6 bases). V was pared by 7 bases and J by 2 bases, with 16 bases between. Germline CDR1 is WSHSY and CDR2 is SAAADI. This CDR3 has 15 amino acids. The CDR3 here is CASTLGGMNTDTQYF. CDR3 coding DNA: TGCGCCAGCACCCTGGGGGGTATGAACACAGATACGCAGTATTTT.

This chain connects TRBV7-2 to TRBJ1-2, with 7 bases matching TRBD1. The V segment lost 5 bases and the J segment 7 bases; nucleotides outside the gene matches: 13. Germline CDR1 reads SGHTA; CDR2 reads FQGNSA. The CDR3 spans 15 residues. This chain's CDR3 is CASSISGGLSSGYTF. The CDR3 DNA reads TGTGCCAGCAGCATATCAGGGGGGTTAAGCTCTGGCTACACCTTC.

In nucleotides, the CDR3 is TGTGCCATCACAGCGGGACAGGAGAGCTCTGGGGCCAACGTCCTGACTTTC. It specifies CAITAGQESSGANVLTF. The chain joins TRBV10-3 to TRBJ2-6; possibly TRBD1 for D (8 bases). CDR1 and CDR2 (germline): ENHRY, SYGVKD. V was pared by 7 bases and J by 0 bases, with 16 bases between. The CDR3 has 17 residues.